This T cell receptor beta chain was sequenced during a study of Ad26.COV2.S vaccination and SARS-CoV-2 variants. Described treatment: some 20 received Ad26.COV2.S at low or high dose, single or two shots; 5 received placebo; per-sample allocation not given. Specimen acquisition occurred on day 63 following the initial vaccine or placebo injection. TCRdb's table, derived via immunoSEQ multiplex PCR, lists solely in-frame clones and lacks some. The table records approximately 400,000 clones, under 90% of them present only once. V was clipped by 7 bases and J by 5 bases; unmatched bases: 9. The V gene's germline CDR1 is SQVTM and CDR2 ANQGSEA. This CDR3 comprises 14 residues.

This specimen consisted of peripheral blood, obtained in a trial of Ad26.COV2.S vaccine versus placebo. This chain uses TRBV29-1 with TRBJ2-1; 9 bases map to TRBD2. This receptor was identified in a person between 18 and 65 years old who received the Ad26.COV2.S COVID-19 vaccine or a placebo. This CDR3 is CSAEPSGIHNEQFF. DNA of the CDR3: TGCAGCGCTGAGCCTAGCGGGATCCACAATGAGCAGTTCTTC.